This entry is about one T cell receptor beta chain. This clonotype appeared many times. This receptor's antigen is unknown. Per-base quality was not reported, and no clone a single base away is much larger than it. Graves' hyperthyroidism was defined as stable when no progression to ophthalmopathy occurred over 18 months of follow-up. Hyperthyroidism patients were newly diagnosed, had a disease duration of under 2 months, and were aged 18 to 65 years. The study excluded patients with uncontrolled infections, other autoimmune diseases, pregnancy or lactation. Clinical symptoms, serum thyroxine and TRAb, thyroid ultrasound, and orbital computed tomography formed the basis for the diagnoses. PBMCs were separated from 7.5 to 10 ml of fresh peripheral blood using Ficoll-Paque density gradient centrifugation. Total RNA was extracted using Trizol reagent, and RNA quality was assessed on an Agilent 2100 Bioanalyzer.

Relative to germline, V is 8 bases shorter and J is 1 base shorter, with 17 bases between their ends. CDR1 and CDR2, looked up from the germline V gene (reference sequence), are MNHEY and SMNVEV. Reading from cysteine to phenylalanine, the CDR3 counts 15 amino acids. Only the CDR3 DNA stays, 45 bases, in frame from base 1. TCR beta CDR3 regions were amplified from RNA transcripts. The TCR CDR3 was subjected to a first round of RT-PCR using the HTBI primer set and the Qiagen OneStep RT-PCR kit. Libraries were constructed in a second round of multiplex PCR, after which size selection and purification were performed. Sequencing of the libraries was done on an Illumina HiSeq2000 using paired-end 100 bp reads. As for the original processing: SOAPnuke was used to process the raw data, with reads discarded if the reads contained adapters or uncalled bases, had a mean Phred below 15, or lacked an exact constant-primer or identifier match. High-quality paired reads were merged using COPE v1.2.5, and each unique nucleotide sequence was defined as a clonotype. MiTCR v1.1 was used to align clonotypes to the IMGT TRBV, TRBD and TRBJ reference segments. Only V-J combinations with frequency above 0.0001, covering about 99% of repertoires, were analysed. The TCS score was defined as the ratio of F50 (clonal expansion) to E x V (chaos), calculated using BLOSUM62-based TCRdist between CDR3 peptides within each V-J. Welch's t-statistics and random forest reduced just over 500 V-J features to 13, which were used in a naive Bayes classifier (R e1071). TCRdb cleaned the public reads at Q25 with fastp, built clones with MiXCR and kept in-frame beta chains. Entries that share a CDR3 protein sequence are merged under the most common genes and DNA. These V and J calls derive from TCRdb rather than the authors' analysis. This sample gives a few hundred thousand distinct CDR3 sequences in total; around 15% of them show up just once. Of the sample, over 11% is held by the ten largest clones.

The data were obtained in a study of T cells in Graves' hyperthyroidism and ophthalmopathy (dated by TCRdb to the late 2010s). Study-level background: Peripheral blood samples were taken at the time of initial diagnosis, prior to any treatment. An independent validation cohort of under 20 hyperthyroidism patients and about 15 patients who later progressed to ophthalmopathy tested prospective prediction of ophthalmopathy. The study also compared thyroid tissue and blood T-cell repertoires from roughly 6 Graves' hyperthyroidism patients. The 100 discovery patients were randomly split 7:3 into training and test sets. After sampling, hyperthyroidism patients received methimazole starting at 30 mg daily, and ophthalmopathy patients received high-dose intravenous methylprednisolone. TCR V-J signatures able to tell the groups apart were searched for in a discovery cohort of more than 90 patients, of whom fewer than 45 had Graves' ophthalmopathy and around 57 had stable Graves' hyperthyroidism. TCR Vbeta CDR3 sequencing of approximately 140 peripheral blood samples (43 ophthalmopathy, roughly 72 hyperthyroidism and approximately 17 progressor patients) is reported in the paper.

Beyond this particular receptor, the publication reports: In cross-validation, a model built on a 13 V-J signature told ophthalmopathy apart from stable hyperthyroidism with just under 90% sensitivity and about 81% specificity, and in testing the same model reached 80%/75%. Sample size was not statistically predetermined, and blinding of investigators to group allocation was not performed. Most expanded thyroid clonotypes (frequency above 0.001) were also detected in blood, suggesting blood repertoires may reflect thyroid immune responses. In validation, the model predicted progression to ophthalmopathy with just under 71% sensitivity and about 72% specificity, a median of about 6 months before onset.

The chain was built from TRBV27 and TRBJ1-1; a tentative D match to TRBD1 spans 6 bases. The sequence was collected from a woman aged 40-49 years with Graves' hyperthyroidism. Sequencing used blood. The CDR3 has the sequence CASRPGGRGNTEAFF. The DNA sequence is given as TGTGCCAGCCGGCCCGGGGGGCGGGGGAACACTGAAGCTTTCTTT.